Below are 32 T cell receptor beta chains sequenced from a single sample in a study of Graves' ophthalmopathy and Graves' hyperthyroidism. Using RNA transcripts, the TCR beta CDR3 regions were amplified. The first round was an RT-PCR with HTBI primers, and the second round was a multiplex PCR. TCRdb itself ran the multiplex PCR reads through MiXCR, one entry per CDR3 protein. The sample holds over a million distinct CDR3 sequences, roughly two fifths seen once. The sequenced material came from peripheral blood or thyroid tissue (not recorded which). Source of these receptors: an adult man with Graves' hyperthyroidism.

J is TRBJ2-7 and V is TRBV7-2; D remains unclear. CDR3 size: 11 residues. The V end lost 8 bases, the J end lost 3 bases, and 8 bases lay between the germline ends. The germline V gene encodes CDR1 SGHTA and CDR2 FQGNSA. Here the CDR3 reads CASGVLYEQYF. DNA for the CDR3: TGTGCCAGCGGCGTTCTCTACGAGCAGTACTTC.

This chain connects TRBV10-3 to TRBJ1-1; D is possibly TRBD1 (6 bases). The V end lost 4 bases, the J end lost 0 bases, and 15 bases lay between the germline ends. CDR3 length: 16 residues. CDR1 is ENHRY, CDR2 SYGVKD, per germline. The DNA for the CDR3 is TGTGCCATCAGTGCAGGGGATGGGACTCTGAACACTGAAGCTTTCTTT. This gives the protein CAISAGDGTLNTEAFF.

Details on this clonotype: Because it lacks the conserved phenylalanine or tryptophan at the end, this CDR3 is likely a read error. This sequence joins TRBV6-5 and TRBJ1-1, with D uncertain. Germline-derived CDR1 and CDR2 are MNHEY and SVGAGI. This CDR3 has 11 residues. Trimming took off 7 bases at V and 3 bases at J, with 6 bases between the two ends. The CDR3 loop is CASTGDTEAFL. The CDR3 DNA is TGTGCCAGCACTGGGGACACTGAAGCTTTCCTT.

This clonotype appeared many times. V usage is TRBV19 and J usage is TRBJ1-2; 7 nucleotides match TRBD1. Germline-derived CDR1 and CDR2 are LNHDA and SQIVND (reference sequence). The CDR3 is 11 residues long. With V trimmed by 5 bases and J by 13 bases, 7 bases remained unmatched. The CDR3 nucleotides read TGTGCCAGTAGTGTCCGGGACAGCCTCACCTTC. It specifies CASSVRDSLTF.

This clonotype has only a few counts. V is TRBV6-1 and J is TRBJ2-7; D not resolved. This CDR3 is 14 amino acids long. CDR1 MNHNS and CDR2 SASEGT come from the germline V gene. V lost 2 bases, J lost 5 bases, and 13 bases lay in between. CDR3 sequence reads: CASSELWVVDEQYF. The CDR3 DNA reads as TGTGCCAGCAGTGAACTTTGGGTGGTGGACGAGCAGTACTTC.

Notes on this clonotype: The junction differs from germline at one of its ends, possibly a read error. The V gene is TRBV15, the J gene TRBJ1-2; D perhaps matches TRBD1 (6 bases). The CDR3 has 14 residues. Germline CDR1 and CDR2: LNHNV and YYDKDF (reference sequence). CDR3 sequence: CATSRNPGDYGYTF. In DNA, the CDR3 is TGTGCCACCAGCAGGAATCCAGGGGACTACGGCTACACCTTC.

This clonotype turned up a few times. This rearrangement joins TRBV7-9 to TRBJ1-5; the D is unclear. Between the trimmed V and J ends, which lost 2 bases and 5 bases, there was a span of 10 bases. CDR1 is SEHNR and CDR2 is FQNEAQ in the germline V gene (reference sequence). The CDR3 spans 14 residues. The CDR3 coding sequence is TGTGCCAGCAGCTTAAGGGCAAAGGATCAGCCCCAGCATTTT. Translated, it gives CASSLRAKDQPQHF. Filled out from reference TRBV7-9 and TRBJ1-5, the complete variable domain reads DTGVSQNPRHKITKRGQNVTFRCDPISEHNRLYWYRQTLGQGPEFLTYFQNEAQLEKSRLLSDRFSAERPKGSFSTLEIQRTEQGDSAMYLCASSLRAKDQPQHFGDGTRLSIL.

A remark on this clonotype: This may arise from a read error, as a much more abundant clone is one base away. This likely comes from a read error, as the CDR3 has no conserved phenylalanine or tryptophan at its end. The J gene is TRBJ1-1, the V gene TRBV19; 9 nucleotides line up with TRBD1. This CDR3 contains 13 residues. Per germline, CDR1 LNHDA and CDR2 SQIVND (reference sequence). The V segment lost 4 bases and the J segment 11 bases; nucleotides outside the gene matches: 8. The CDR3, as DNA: TGTGCCAGTAGTACGGCCCGGACAGGGGCGGCTTTCTCT. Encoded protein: CASSTARTGAAFS.

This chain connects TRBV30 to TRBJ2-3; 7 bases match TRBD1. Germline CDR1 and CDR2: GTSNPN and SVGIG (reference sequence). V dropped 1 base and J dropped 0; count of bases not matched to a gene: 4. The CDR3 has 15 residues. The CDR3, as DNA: TGTGCCTGGAGTGACGGGACAGCGAGCACAGATACGCAGTATTTT. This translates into CAWSDGTASTDTQYF.

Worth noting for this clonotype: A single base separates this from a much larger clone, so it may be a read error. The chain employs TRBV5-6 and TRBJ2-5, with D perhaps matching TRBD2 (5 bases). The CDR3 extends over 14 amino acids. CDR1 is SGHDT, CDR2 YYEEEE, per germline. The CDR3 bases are TGTGCCGGCAGCTCCGGGAAGGGCCAAGAGACCCAGTACTTC. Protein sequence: CAGSSGKGQETQYF.

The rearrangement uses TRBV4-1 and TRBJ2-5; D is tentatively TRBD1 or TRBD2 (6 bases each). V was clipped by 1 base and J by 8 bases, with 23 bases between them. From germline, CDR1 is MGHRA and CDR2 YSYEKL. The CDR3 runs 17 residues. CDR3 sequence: CASSQVQGGPTPETQYF. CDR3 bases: TGCGCCAGCAGCCAAGTACAGGGAGGACCCACCCCCGAAACCCAGTACTTC.

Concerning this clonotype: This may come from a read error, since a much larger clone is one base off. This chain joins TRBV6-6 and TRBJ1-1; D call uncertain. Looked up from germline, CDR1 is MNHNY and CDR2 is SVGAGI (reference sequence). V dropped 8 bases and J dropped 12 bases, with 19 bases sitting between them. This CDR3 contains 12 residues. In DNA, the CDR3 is TGTGCCAGCGGCGAAAGAGGGTCCGGGACTTTCTTT. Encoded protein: CASGERGSGTFF.

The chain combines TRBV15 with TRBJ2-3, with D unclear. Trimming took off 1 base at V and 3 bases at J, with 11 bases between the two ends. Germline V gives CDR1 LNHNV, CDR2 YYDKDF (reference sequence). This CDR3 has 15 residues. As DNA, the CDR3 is TGTGCCACCAGCAGAGGAACAGCACTAACAGATACGCAGTATTTT. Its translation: CATSRGTALTDTQYF.

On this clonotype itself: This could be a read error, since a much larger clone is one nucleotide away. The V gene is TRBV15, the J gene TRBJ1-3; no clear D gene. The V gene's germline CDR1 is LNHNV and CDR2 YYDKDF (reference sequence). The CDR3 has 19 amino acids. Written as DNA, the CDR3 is TGTGCCACCAGCCGCAAGACCGGTCCAAGGAAGAGCTCTGGAAACACCAAATATTTT. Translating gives CATSRKTGPRKSSGNTKYF.

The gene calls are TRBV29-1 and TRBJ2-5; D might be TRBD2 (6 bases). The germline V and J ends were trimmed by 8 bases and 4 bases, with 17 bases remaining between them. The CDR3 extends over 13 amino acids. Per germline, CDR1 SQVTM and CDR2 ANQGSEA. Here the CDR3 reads CSLGSGVVETQYF. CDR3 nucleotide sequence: TGCAGCTTGGGATCGGGAGTCGTAGAGACCCAGTACTTC.

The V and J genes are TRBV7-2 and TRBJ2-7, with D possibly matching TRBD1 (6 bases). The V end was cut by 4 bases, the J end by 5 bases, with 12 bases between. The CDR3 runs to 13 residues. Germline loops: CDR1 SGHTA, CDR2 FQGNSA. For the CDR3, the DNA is TGTGCCAGCAGCTGGAACAGGGTCAACGAGCAGTACTTC. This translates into CASSWNRVNEQYF.

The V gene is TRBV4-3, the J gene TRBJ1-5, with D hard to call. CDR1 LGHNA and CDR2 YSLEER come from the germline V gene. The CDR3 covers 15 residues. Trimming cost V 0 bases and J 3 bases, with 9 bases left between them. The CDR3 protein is CASSQDYQPNQPQHF. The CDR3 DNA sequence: TGCGCCAGCAGCCAAGATTATCAACCCAATCAGCCCCAGCATTTT.

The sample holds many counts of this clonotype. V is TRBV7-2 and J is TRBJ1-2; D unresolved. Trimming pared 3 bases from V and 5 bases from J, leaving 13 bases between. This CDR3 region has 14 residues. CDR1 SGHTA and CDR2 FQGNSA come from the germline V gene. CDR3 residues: CASSFFQTAYGYTF. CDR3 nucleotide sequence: TGTGCCAGCAGCTTTTTTCAGACCGCGTATGGCTACACCTTC.

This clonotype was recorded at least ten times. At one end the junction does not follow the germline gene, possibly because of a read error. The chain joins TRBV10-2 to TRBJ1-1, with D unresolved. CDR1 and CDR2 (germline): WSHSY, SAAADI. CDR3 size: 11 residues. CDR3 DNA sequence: TGTGCCAGCAGTGAAAGTACTGAAGCTTTCTTT. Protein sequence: CASSESTEAFF.

DNA of the CDR3: TGTGCCAGCGACCACTCAGAGGTATACGAGCAGTACTTC. This gives the protein CASDHSEVYEQYF. The chain recombines TRBV10-3 with TRBJ2-7; no definite D call. The CDR3 sequence is 13 residues long. CDR1 ENHRY and CDR2 SYGVKD come from the germline V gene. V was trimmed by 10 bases and J by 4 bases, leaving 17 bases between them.

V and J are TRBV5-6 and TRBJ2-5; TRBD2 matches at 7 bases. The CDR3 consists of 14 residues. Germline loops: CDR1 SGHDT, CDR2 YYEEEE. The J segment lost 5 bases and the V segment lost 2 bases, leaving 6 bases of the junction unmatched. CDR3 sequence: CASSLGDYSETQYF. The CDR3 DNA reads TGTGCCAGCAGCTTAGGGGACTATAGTGAGACCCAGTACTTC.

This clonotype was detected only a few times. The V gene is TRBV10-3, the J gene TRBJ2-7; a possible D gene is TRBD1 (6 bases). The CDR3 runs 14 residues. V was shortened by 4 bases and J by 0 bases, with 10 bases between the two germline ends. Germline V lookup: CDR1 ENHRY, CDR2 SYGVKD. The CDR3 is CAISGTGLSYEQYF. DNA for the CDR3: TGTGCCATCAGTGGCACAGGGCTCTCCTACGAGCAGTACTTC.

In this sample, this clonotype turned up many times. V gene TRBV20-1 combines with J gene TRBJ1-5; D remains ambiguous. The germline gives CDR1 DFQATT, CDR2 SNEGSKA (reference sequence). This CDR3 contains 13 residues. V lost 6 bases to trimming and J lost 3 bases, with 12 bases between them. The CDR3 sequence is CSAPRTLNQPQHF. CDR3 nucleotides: TGCAGTGCCCCAAGAACTCTCAATCAGCCCCAGCATTTT.

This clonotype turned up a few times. The DNA of the CDR3 is TGTGCCAGCAGCCAAGAAAGGTGGGCAGGCAATCAGCCCCAGCATTTT. Its protein is CASSQERWAGNQPQHF. The V call is TRBV7-9, the J call TRBJ1-5; D is unclear. Germline assignment: CDR1 SEHNR and CDR2 FQNEAQ (reference sequence). The CDR3 loop spans 16 amino acids. Between the trimmed V and J ends, which lost 5 bases and 2 bases, there was a span of 16 bases.

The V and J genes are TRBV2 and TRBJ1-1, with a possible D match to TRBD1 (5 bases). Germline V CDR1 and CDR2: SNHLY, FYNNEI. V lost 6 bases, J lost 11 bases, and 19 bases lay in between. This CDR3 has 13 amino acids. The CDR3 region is CASSLSLSGDAFF. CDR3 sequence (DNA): TGTGCCAGCAGCTTATCCTTGTCGGGGGATGCTTTCTTT. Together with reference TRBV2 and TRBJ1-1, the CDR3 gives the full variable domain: EPEVTQTPSHQVTQMGQEVILRCVPISNHLYFYWYRQILGQKVEFLVSFYNNEISEKSEIFDDQFSVERPDGSNFTLKIRSTKLEDSAMYFCASSLSLSGDAFFGQGTRLTVV.

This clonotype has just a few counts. The CDR3 loop reads CASSRQGENSPLHF. The CDR3 nucleotides read TGTGCCAGCAGCCGACAGGGAGAAAATTCACCCCTCCACTTT. This rearrangement joins TRBV9 to TRBJ1-6; 7 positions match TRBD1. Germline CDR1 reads SGDLS; CDR2 reads YYNGEE. The ends lost 4 bases at V and 7 bases at J; junction bases unmatched: 5. This CDR3 is built from 14 residues.

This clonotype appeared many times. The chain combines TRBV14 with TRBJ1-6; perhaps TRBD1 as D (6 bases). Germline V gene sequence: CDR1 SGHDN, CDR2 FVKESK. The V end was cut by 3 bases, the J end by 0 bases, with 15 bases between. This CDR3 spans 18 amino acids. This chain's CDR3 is CASSHPGHSSSYNSPLHF. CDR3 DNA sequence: TGTGCCAGCAGCCACCCGGGACACTCGAGCTCCTATAATTCACCCCTCCACTTT.

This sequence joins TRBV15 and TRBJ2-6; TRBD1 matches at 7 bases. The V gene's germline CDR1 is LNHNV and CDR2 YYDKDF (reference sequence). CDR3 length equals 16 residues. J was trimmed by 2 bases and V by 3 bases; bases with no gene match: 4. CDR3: CATSSLQGTGANVLTF. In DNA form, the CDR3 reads TGTGCCACCAGCAGCCTACAGGGGACTGGGGCCAACGTCCTGACTTTC. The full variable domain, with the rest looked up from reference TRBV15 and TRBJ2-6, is DAMVIQNPRYQVTQFGKPVTLSCSQTLNHNVMYWYQQKSSQAPKLLFHYYDKDFNNEADTPDNFQSRRPNTSFCFLDIRSPGLGDTAMYLCATSSLQGTGANVLTFGAGSRLTVL.

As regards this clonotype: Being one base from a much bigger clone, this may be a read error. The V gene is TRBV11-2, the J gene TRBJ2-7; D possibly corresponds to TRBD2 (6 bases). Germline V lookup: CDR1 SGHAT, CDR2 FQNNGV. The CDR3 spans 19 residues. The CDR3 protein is CAGSRSRTRGVGVTYEQYF. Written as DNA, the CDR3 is TGTGCCGGCAGCCGGAGTCGGACTCGCGGGGTAGGAGTAACCTACGAGCAGTACTTC.

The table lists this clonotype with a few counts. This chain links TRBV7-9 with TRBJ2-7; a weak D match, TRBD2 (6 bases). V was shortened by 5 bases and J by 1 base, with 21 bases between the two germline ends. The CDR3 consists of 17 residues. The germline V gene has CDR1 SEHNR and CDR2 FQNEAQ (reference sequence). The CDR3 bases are TGTGCCAGCAGCCCGGGACTTACCAGAGGAGGGTCCTACGAGCAGTACTTC. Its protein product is CASSPGLTRGGSYEQYF. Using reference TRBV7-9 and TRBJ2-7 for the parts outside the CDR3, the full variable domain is DTGVSQNPRHKITKRGQNVTFRCDPISEHNRLYWYRQTLGQGPEFLTYFQNEAQLEKSRLLSDRFSAERPKGSFSTLEIQRTEQGDSAMYLCASSPGLTRGGSYEQYFGPGTRLTVT.

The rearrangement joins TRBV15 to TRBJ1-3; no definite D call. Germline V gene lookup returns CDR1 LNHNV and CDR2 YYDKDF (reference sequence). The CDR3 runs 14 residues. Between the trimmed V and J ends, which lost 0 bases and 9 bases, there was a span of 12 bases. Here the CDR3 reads CATSRDRRERTIYF. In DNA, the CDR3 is TGTGCCACCAGCAGAGATCGGCGGGAGCGCACCATATATTTT.

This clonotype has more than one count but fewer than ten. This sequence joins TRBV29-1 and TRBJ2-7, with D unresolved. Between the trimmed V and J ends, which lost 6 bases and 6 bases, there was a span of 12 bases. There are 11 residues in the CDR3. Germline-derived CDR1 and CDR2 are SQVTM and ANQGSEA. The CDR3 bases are TGCAGCGTCTCGGCAGCTCCCGAGCAGTACTTC. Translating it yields CSVSAAPEQYF.